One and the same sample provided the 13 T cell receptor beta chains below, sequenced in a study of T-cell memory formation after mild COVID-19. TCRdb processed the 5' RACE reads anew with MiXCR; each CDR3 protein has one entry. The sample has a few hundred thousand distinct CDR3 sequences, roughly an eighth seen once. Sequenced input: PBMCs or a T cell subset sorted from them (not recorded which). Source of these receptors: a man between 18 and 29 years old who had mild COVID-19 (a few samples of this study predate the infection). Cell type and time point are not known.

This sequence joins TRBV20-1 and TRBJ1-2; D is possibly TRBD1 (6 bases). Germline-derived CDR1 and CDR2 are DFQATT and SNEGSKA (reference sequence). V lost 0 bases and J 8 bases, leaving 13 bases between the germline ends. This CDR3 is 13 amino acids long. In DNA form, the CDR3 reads TGCAGTGCTAGAGATGTCGACAGGCAAGGCTACACCTTC. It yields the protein CSARDVDRQGYTF.

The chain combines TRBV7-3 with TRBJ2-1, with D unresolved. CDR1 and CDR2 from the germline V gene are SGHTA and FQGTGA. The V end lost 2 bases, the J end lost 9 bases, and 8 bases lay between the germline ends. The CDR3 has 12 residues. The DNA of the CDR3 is TGTGCCAGCAGCTTATTAGGGTTTGAGCAGTTCTTC. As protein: CASSLLGFEQFF.

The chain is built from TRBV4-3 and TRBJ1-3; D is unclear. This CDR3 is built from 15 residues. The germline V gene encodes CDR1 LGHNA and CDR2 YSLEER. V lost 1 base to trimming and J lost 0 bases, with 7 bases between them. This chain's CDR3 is CASSQAKSSGNTIYF. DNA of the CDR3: TGCGCCAGCAGCCAAGCCAAGAGCTCTGGAAACACCATATATTTT.

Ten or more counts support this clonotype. The CDR3: CASSQGAQETQYF. CDR3 bases: TGCGCCAGCAGCCAAGGGGCTCAAGAGACCCAGTACTTC. The chain links TRBV4-3 to TRBJ2-5; D uncertain. Germline CDR1 reads LGHNA; CDR2 reads YSLEER. The CDR3 length is 13 residues. The V and J ends lost 1 base and 2 bases respectively, with 5 bases between them.

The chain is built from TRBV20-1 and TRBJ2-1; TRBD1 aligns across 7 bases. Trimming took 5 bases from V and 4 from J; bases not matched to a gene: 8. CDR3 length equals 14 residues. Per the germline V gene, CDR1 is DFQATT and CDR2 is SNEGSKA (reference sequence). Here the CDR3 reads CSAVWTGAYNEQFF. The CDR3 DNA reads TGCAGTGCTGTATGGACAGGAGCATACAATGAGCAGTTCTTC.

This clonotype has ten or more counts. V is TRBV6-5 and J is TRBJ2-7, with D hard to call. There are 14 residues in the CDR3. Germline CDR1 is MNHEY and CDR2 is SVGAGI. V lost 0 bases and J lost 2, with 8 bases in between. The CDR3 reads CASSYSPATYEQYF. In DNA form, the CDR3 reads TGTGCCAGCAGTTACTCTCCAGCCACCTACGAGCAGTACTTC.

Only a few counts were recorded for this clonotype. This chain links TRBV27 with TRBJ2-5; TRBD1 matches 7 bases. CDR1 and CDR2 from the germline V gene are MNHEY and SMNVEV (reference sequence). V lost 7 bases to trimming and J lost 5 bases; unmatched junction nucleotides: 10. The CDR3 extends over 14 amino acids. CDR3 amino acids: CASNPTQGWETQYF. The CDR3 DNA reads TGTGCCAGCAACCCTACACAGGGGTGGGAGACCCAGTACTTC.

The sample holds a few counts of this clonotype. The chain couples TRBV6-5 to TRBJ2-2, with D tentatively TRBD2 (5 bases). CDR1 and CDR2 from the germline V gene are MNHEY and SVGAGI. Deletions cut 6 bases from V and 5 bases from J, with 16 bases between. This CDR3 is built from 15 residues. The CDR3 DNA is TGTGCCAGCAGCCGGACTCAGGTTATTACCGGGGAGCTGTTTTTT. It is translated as CASSRTQVITGELFF.

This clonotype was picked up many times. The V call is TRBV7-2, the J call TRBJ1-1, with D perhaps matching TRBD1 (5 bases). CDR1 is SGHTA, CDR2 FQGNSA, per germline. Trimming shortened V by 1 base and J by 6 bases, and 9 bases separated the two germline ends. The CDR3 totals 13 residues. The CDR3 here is CASSLVRDSEAFF. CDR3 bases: TGTGCCAGCAGCTTAGTACGGGACTCTGAAGCTTTCTTT.

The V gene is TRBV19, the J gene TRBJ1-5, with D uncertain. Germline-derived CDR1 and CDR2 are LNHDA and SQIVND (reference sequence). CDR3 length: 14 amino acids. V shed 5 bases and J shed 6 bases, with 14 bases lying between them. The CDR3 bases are TGTGCCAGTAGTTATGACACTGCGGGTCAGCCCCAGCATTTT. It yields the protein CASSYDTAGQPQHF.

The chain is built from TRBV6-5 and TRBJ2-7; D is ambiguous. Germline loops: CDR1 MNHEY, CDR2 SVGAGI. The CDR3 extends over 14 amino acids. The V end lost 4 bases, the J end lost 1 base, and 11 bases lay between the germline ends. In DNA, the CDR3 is TGTGCCAGCAGTTTAGGACCTCCTTCCTACGAGCAGTACTTC. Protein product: CASSLGPPSYEQYF.

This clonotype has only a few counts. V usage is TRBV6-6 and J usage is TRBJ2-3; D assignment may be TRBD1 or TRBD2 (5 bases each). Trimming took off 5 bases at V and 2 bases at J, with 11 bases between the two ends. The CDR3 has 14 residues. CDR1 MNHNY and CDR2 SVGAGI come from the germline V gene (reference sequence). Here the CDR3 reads CASSTRGLTDTQYF. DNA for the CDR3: TGTGCCAGCAGTACACGGGGCCTCACAGATACGCAGTATTTT.

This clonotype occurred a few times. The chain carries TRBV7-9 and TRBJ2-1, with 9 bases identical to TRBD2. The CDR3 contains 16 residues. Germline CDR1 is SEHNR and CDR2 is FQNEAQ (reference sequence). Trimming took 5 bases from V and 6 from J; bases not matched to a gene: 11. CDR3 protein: CASSPPLAGGSNEQFF. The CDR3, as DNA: TGTGCCAGCAGCCCACCCCTGGCGGGGGGGAGCAATGAGCAGTTCTTC.